Listed below are T cell receptor beta chains from one sample, sequenced in a study of blood T cell repertoires in COVID-19. Data came from immunoSEQ multiplex PCR; TCRdb stores just in-frame clones and leaves some out. This sample has under 200,000 clones, with roughly 86% found just once. Material for sequencing was peripheral blood. These receptors were collected from a man aged 18 to 30 with acute or convalescent COVID-19. Each CDR3 is given with its conserved first and last residue. The D gene is left open where the match is weak. The size field is filled for only some rows; it gives once, few, many or a size class.

v_call,d_call,j_call,clone_size,cdr3_aa,cdr3_nt
TRBV15,TRBD2,TRBJ2-3,-,CATNHLSGGAKDTQYF,TGTGCCACCAACCATCTAAGCGGGGGGGCCAAAGATACGCAGTATTTT
TRBV30,-,TRBJ1-2,-,CAWSVHANYGYTF,TGTGCCTGGAGTGTACATGCTAACTATGGCTACACCTTC
TRBV2,TRBD2,TRBJ2-3,-,CASISGGYTDTQYF,TGTGCCAGCATTAGCGGGGGCTACACAGATACGCAGTATTTT
TRBV19,-,TRBJ2-5,-,CASSIQSTGIHQETQYF,TGTGCCAGTAGTATCCAGTCGACAGGAATACACCAAGAGACCCAGTACTTC
TRBV9,-,TRBJ2-2,few,CASRGSGGENTGELFF,TGTGCCAGCAGGGGGTCAGGCGGGGAGAACACCGGGGAGCTGTTTTTT
TRBV11-2,TRBD1,TRBJ1-3,-,CASSGGDRIRNTIYF,TGTGCCAGCAGCGGGGGGGACAGGATCCGAAACACCATATATTTT
TRBV6-1,TRBD1,TRBJ1-2,-,CASSEGTGANYGYTF,TGTGCCAGCAGTGAGGGGACAGGGGCTAACTATGGCTACACCTTC
TRBV5-4,-,TRBJ2-7,-,CASSIDGGNEQYF,TGTGCCAGCAGCATCGATGGTGGCAACGAGCAGTACTTC
TRBV7-2,-,TRBJ2-1,-,CASSFGGGVNEQFF,TGTGCCAGCAGCTTTGGGGGGGGCGTAAATGAGCAGTTCTTC
TRBV2,TRBD1,TRBJ1-5,-,CASSDRTGVNQPQHF,TGTGCCAGCAGCGACAGGACAGGGGTTAATCAGCCCCAGCATTTT
TRBV14,TRBD1,TRBJ2-3,-,CASSHTRWVQGADTQYF,TGTGCCAGCAGCCATACCAGATGGGTACAGGGGGCGGATACGCAGTATTTT
TRBV7-6,-,TRBJ1-1,-,CASSLAGGVRNTEAFF,TGTGCCAGCAGCTTAGCGGGAGGGGTGAGGAACACTGAAGCTTTCTTT
TRBV6-1,TRBD1,TRBJ1-1,-,CASSERTGGETEAFF,TGTGCCAGCAGTGAAAGGACAGGGGGCGAGACTGAAGCTTTCTTT
TRBV2,-,TRBJ1-4,-,CASSVSSANEKLFF,TGTGCCAGCAGTGTATCCTCCGCTAATGAAAAACTGTTTTTT
TRBV12-3/TRBV12-4,TRBD1,TRBJ1-2,-,CASSLGTGRGYTF,TGTGCCAGCAGTTTAGGGACAGGGAGGGGCTACACCTTC
TRBV3-1/TRBV3-2,-,TRBJ2-3,-,CASSQTGTQYF,TGTGCCAGCAGCCAAACTGGTACGCAGTATTTT
TRBV4-2,TRBD2,TRBJ2-1,-,CASSQASGGAIEQFF,TGTGCCAGCAGCCAAGCTAGCGGGGGGGCTATTGAGCAGTTCTTC
TRBV2,-,TRBJ2-1,-,CASSEPTRPNEQFF,TGTGCCAGCAGTGAACCAACGAGGCCAAATGAGCAGTTCTTC
TRBV19,TRBD1,TRBJ2-1,-,CASSPGQGAASFEQFF,TGTGCCAGTAGTCCAGGCCAGGGGGCTGCATCGTTTGAGCAGTTCTTC
TRBV27,TRBD1,TRBJ2-5,once,CASSSLDRGGEVTQYF,TGTGCCAGCAGTTCTCTCGACAGGGGAGGTGAAGTGACCCAGTACTTC